This is a list of T cell receptor beta chains from one sample in a study of CD8+CD57+ T cells in acquired aplastic anemia. TCRdb re-called the reads with MiXCR, one entry per CDR3 protein. The sample comprises 110,000 or so distinct CDR3 sequences, less than 65% of which are singletons, and 30% to 40% rests with the top ten. The sequenced sample consisted of sorted CD4+, CD8+, or CD8+CD57+ T cells (not recorded which) from PBMCs. These receptors came from a human donor in good health, serving as a control. Both conserved end residues are part of each CDR3. The D gene is left open where the match is weak. Clone size is not always given. Where it is, it says once, few, many or a class for expanded clones.

>TRBV19|TRBJ1-2|TRBD1|few
TGTGCCAGTAGTATCAGGGGGCTGGAGGGCTACACCTTC
CASSIRGLEGYTF
>TRBV30|TRBJ1-2|.|many
TGTGCCTGGAGTCCAGGACCGGGACGAAGCTATGGCTACACCTTC
CAWSPGPGRSYGYTF
>TRBV4-2|TRBJ1-1|.|.
TGTGCCAGCAGCTTGCGCCCGAACACTGAAGCTTTCTTT
CASSLRPNTEAFF
>TRBV6-1|TRBJ1-5|.|.
TGTGCCAGCAGTGAAATATCAGGTATTACCAATCAGCCCCAGCATTTT
CASSEISGITNQPQHF
>TRBV7-6|TRBJ2-1|.|many
TGTGCCAGCAGCATCAGAACCGGGCCCCCGGTTGACAATGAGCAGTTCTTC
CASSIRTGPPVDNEQFF
>TRBV25-1|TRBJ1-2|TRBD1|.
TGTGCCACCTGGCAGGGGGTTGATGGCTACACCTTC
CATWQGVDGYTF
>TRBV7-2|TRBJ2-5|TRBD1|.
TGTGCCAGCAGCTCCCGGACAGGACAAGAGACCCAGTACTTC
CASSSRTGQETQYF
>TRBV10-1|TRBJ2-7|TRBD2|once
TGCGCCAGCGTCCCGGGACTAGCGGGGGACCTCTACGAGCAGTACTTC
CASVPGLAGDLYEQYF
>TRBV7-2|TRBJ2-7|.|.
TGTGCCAGCAGCTTGTCCGCGGTCCGTTACGAGCAGTACTTC
CASSLSAVRYEQYF
>TRBV15|TRBJ2-7|.|.
TGTGCCACCAGCAGGGCCGTAACAGGAGATTACGAGCAGTACTTC
CATSRAVTGDYEQYF
>TRBV15|TRBJ1-2|.|.
TGTGCCACCAGCAGAGTCGGGGAGATGGGTGGCTACACCTTC
CATSRVGEMGGYTF
>TRBV24-1|TRBJ2-1|.|.
TGTGCCACCAGTGACGTAGCGGAGCAGTTCTTC
CATSDVAEQFF
>TRBV11-2|TRBJ2-1|.|.
TGTGCCAGCAGCTTAGAGCTAGCCTTCTACAATGAGCAGTTCTTC
CASSLELAFYNEQFF
>TRBV9|TRBJ1-1|.|many
TGTGCCAGCAGCGCGGGACACCACACTGAAGCTTTCTTT
CASSAGHHTEAFF
>TRBV6-6|TRBJ1-4|.|once
TGTGCCAGCAGTGAAGTGCGTCAGGGTGGCAAACTGTTTTTT
CASSEVRQGGKLFF
>TRBV24-1|TRBJ2-1|.|.
TGTGCCACCAGGTCACCTCCCAATGAGCAGTTCTTC
CATRSPPNEQFF
>TRBV5-1|TRBJ1-2|TRBD1|.
TGCGCCAGCAGCTTGGTTACAGGGGGAGAACCAGATGGCTACACCTTC
CASSLVTGGEPDGYTF
>TRBV4-2|TRBJ1-5|TRBD1|.
TGTGCCAGCAGCCAAAGGGGACAGGGGGAGGATCAGCCCCAGCATTTT
CASSQRGQGEDQPQHF
>TRBV12-3/TRBV12-4|TRBJ1-1|.|.
TGTGCCAGCAGTTTGGCCCCTCTCGATGGTCAAGCTTTCTTT
CASSLAPLDGQAFF
>TRBV24-1|TRBJ1-2|TRBD1|.
TGTGCCACCAGTGATTCAGGGGGCCGAGGGTATGGCTACACCTTC
CATSDSGGRGYGYTF
>TRBV19|TRBJ1-2|.|few
TGTGCCAGTAGTGTCGGGGGTTTTGTCTATGGCTACACCTTC
CASSVGGFVYGYTF
>TRBV25-1|TRBJ1-2|.|once
TGTGCCAGCAGTGAAGTATCTGGCTACACCTTC
CASSEVSGYTF
>TRBV15|TRBJ1-4|.|.
TGTGCCACCAGCAGAGTCGTCCAGGGAGAAAAACTGTTTTTT
CATSRVVQGEKLFF
>TRBV25-1|TRBJ2-5|TRBD1|once
TGTGCCAGCAGTGAAACAGGGGGCTCGGAGACCCAGTACTTC
CASSETGGSETQYF
>TRBV28|TRBJ1-1|.|many
TGTGCCAGCATAAGACAGATGAACACTGAAGCTTTCTTT
CASIRQMNTEAFF
>TRBV5-1|TRBJ1-6|.|.
TGCGCCAGCAGCCTCGCAGGCCCGGGGTATTCACCCCTCCACTTT
CASSLAGPGYSPLHF
>TRBV6-5|TRBJ2-1|.|many
TGTGCCAGCAGTTACGGGGGGAGTGAGCAGTTCTTC
CASSYGGSEQFF
>TRBV7-2|TRBJ2-7|.|few
TGCGCCAGCAGCCGAGGACCACACTACGAGCAGTACTTC
CASSRGPHYEQYF
>TRBV6-1|TRBJ2-2|.|many
TGTGCCAGCAGTCCCGGACCTTTTAACACCGGGGAGCTGTTTTTT
CASSPGPFNTGELFF
>TRBV6-1|TRBJ2-1|.|many
TGTGCCAGCCTCTACGAGGGGAATCGCTATGAGCAGTTCTTC
CASLYEGNRYEQFF
>TRBV29-1|TRBJ2-7|TRBD1|.
TGCAGCAGTTACTCGACGGGACAGACAACCTACGAGCAGTACTTC
CSSYSTGQTTYEQYF
>TRBV2|TRBJ1-6|.|.
TGTGCCAGCAGTGATTCCGGGTTGGGACCCCTCCACTTT
CASSDSGLGPLHF
>TRBV20-1|TRBJ2-7|TRBD1|many
TGCAGTGCTAGAGTCGCTACCGGGACAGGGCCCTCCAACGAGCAGTACTTC
CSARVATGTGPSNEQYF
>TRBV9|TRBJ2-7|.|many
TGTGCCAGCAGCGTAGAGGGCTACGAGCAGTACTTC
CASSVEGYEQYF
>TRBV2|TRBJ2-7|TRBD1|once
TGTGCCAGCAGCGTCGGGACAGTAGGCGAGCAGTACTTC
CASSVGTVGEQYF
>TRBV10-2|TRBJ2-7|.|few
TGCGCCAGCAGTGACGGGATCCCCAGCTCCTACGAGCAGTACTTC
CASSDGIPSSYEQYF
>TRBV5-4|TRBJ2-7|.|many
TGTGCCAGCAGCCCGGGACCGTCCTACGAGCAGTACTTC
CASSPGPSYEQYF
>TRBV4-3|TRBJ1-3|.|many
TGCGCCAGCAGCCAAGCCACTGGCTCTGGAAACACCATATATTTT
CASSQATGSGNTIYF
>TRBV5-1|TRBJ2-3|.|many
TGCGCCAGCAGCTTGTCCGCGGAGGGCACAGATACGCAGTATTTT
CASSLSAEGTDTQYF
>TRBV6-5|TRBJ1-2|TRBD1|.
TGTGCCAGCAGTTCCGGACAGGTCCTGTATGGCTACACCTTC
CASSSGQVLYGYTF
>TRBV20-1|TRBJ1-5|TRBD1|.
TGCAGTGCTAGAGCAAATAGTAGGACAGGGTATGGTAATCAGCCCCAGCATTTT
CSARANSRTGYGNQPQHF
>TRBV24-1|TRBJ2-4|.|.
TGTGCCACCAGTGAGAGCCGGAACCGGGACATTCAGTACTTC
CATSESRNRDIQYF
>TRBV15|TRBJ2-7|.|.
TGTGCCACCAGCAGAGATCCCGGTCCCGACTACGAGCAGTACTTC
CATSRDPGPDYEQYF
>TRBV7-9|TRBJ2-5|.|.
TGTGCCAGCAGCTTAGCTTTCGCAGGGAACCAAGAGACCCAGTACTTC
CASSLAFAGNQETQYF
>TRBV9|TRBJ1-2|TRBD1|.
TGTGCCAGCAGCGGACGGGACAGGGGGTTAGATGGCTACACCTTC
CASSGRDRGLDGYTF